Listed below are T cell receptor beta chains from one sample, sequenced in a study of blood T cell repertoires in COVID-19. TCRdb's table, derived via immunoSEQ multiplex PCR, lists solely in-frame clones and lacks some. The sample contains around 280,000 clones, around 85% of which appear only once. The sequenced sample consisted of peripheral blood. Receptors originate from a woman aged 50 to 60 with active or convalescent COVID-19. CDR3s include the opening cysteine and the closing phenylalanine or tryptophan. D genes are given only for firm matches. Clone sizes are given selectively: once, few, many, or a class where the clone is expanded.

size,D,J,V,length,CDR3,DNA
NA,NA,TRBJ2-3,TRBV2,15,CASSEWGQGTDTQYF,TGTGCCAGCAGTGAATGGGGCCAGGGGACAGATACGCAGTATTTT
NA,NA,TRBJ1-3,TRBV20-1,14,CSASFESSGNTIYF,TGCAGTGCTAGTTTTGAGAGCTCTGGAAACACCATATATTTT
NA,NA,TRBJ1-1,TRBV2,15,CASSERTGDFTEAFF,TGTGCCAGCAGTGAGCGTACAGGAGATTTCACTGAAGCTTTCTTT
once,NA,TRBJ2-7,TRBV11-3,15,CASSFGGADSYEQYF,TGTGCCAGCAGCTTTGGGGGGGCGGATTCTTACGAGCAGTACTTC
NA,NA,TRBJ2-3,TRBV7-3,13,CASSLEISDTQYF,TGTGCCAGCAGCTTAGAGATATCAGATACGCAGTATTTT
once,NA,TRBJ1-5,TRBV4-2,16,CASSPEMRPPSRPQHF,TGTGCCAGCAGCCCTGAGATGCGCCCCCCGTCAAGGCCCCAGCATTTT
NA,TRBD2,TRBJ2-1,TRBV7-9,15,CASSQTSGRRDEQFF,TGTGCCAGCAGCCAAACTAGCGGGAGGAGGGATGAGCAGTTCTTC
once,NA,TRBJ1-6,TRBV30,16,CAWSPYVRTYNSPLHF,TGTGCCTGGAGCCCCTATGTGCGAACCTATAATTCACCCCTCCACTTT
NA,NA,TRBJ1-2,TRBV6-5,13,CASKVPTVYGYTF,TGTGCCAGCAAGGTACCGACAGTCTATGGCTACACCTTC
NA,TRBD1,TRBJ1-2,TRBV29-1,13,CSVETGSNYGYTF,TGCAGCGTGGAGACAGGGTCTAACTATGGCTACACCTTC
NA,TRBD2,TRBJ2-1,TRBV24-1,16,CATSDASGKNYNEQFF,TGTGCCACCAGTGACGCTAGCGGGAAGAACTACAATGAGCAGTTCTTC
NA,NA,TRBJ1-6,TRBV28,14,CASSNTGNSSPLHF,TGTGCCAGCAGCAACACAGGGAACAGTTCACCCCTCCACTTT
NA,NA,TRBJ1-1,TRBV7-8,15,CASSSVGQQNTEAFF,TGTGCCAGCAGCTCGGTCGGACAGCAGAACACTGAAGCTTTCTTT
once,NA,TRBJ2-5,TRBV25-1,17,CASSEYDSRRYQETQYF,TGTGCCAGCAGTGAATACGACAGCCGCCGGTACCAAGAGACCCAGTACTTC
NA,NA,TRBJ1-2,TRBV3-1/TRBV3-2,12,CASSQAPEGYTF,TGTGCCAGCAGCCAAGCTCCTGAGGGCTACACCTTC
NA,TRBD1,TRBJ2-7,TRBV29-1,13,CSVGEGGVYEQYF,TGCAGCGTTGGAGAAGGGGGCGTCTACGAGCAGTACTTC
NA,NA,TRBJ2-7,TRBV30,13,CAFTRPSGREQYF,TGTGCCTTCACTAGGCCGTCGGGAAGGGAGCAGTACTTC
NA,NA,TRBJ2-5,TRBV5-4,14,CASSHRDYRETQYF,TGTGCCAGCAGCCACAGGGACTATCGGGAGACCCAGTACTTC
NA,NA,TRBJ1-1,TRBV19,15,CASSNRVLGNTEAFF,TGTGCCAGTAGTAACCGGGTCCTAGGGAACACTGAAGCTTTCTTT
once,TRBD1,TRBJ1-4,TRBV5-8,13,CASMNRGHEKLFF,TGTGCCAGCATGAACAGGGGGCATGAAAAACTGTTTTTT
NA,TRBD1,TRBJ1-4,TRBV7-6,16,CASSARSGGTNEKLFF,TGTGCCAGCAGCGCCCGGTCAGGGGGGACTAATGAAAAACTGTTTTTT
once,NA,TRBJ1-4,TRBV6-6,15,CASSYGGGFNEKLFF,TGTGCCAGCAGTTACGGTGGAGGGTTTAATGAAAAACTGTTTTTT
NA,TRBD1,TRBJ1-1,TRBV2,15,CASSERGSGGTEAFF,TGTGCCAGCAGTGAAAGGGGTTCAGGGGGCACTGAAGCTTTCTTT
NA,NA,TRBJ2-7,TRBV5-8,14,CASSLPGTTYEQYF,TGTGCCAGCAGCTTGCCGGGGACAACCTACGAGCAGTACTTC
NA,NA,TRBJ1-5,TRBV27,12,CASSFRGRPQHF,TGTGCCAGCAGTTTTCGGGGTCGGCCCCAGCATTTT
NA,NA,TRBJ2-7,TRBV28,13,CASLYTGTYEQYF,TGTGCCAGCCTATACACGGGGACCTACGAGCAGTACTTC
once,TRBD1,TRBJ1-1,TRBV28,16,CASTPGGQGQGTEAFF,TGTGCCAGCACCCCAGGGGGACAGGGTCAGGGAACTGAAGCTTTCTTT
NA,TRBD2,TRBJ2-3,TRBV11-1,15,CASSPSGRAEDTQYF,TGTGCCAGCAGCCCTAGCGGGAGGGCCGAAGATACGCAGTATTTT
NA,NA,TRBJ2-7,TRBV7-2,14,CASSRATSSYEQYF,TGTGCCAGCAGTCGCGCGACTAGCTCCTACGAGCAGTACTTC
NA,TRBD2,TRBJ2-7,TRBV6-5,15,CASRTGTSGKDEQYF,TGTGCCAGCAGGACAGGGACTAGCGGGAAGGACGAGCAGTACTTC